The rows below give T cell receptor beta chains drawn from one sample of a study of blood T cells in healthy people across ages. Each CDR3 protein gets one entry after TCRdb re-called the 5' RACE reads with MiXCR. The data hold around 1,900,000 distinct CDR3 sequences, with about two fifths observed a single time. Material: blood. The receptor set was obtained from a human donor in good health. Both conserved end residues are part of each CDR3. Each record gives: J gene, V gene, D gene, clone size, CDR3 DNA, CDR3 protein. The D gene is left open where the match is weak. Rows give clone size only sometimes, using once, few, many, or a class for an expanded clone.

TRBJ1-5 | TRBV7-6 | . | few | TGTGCCAGCAGCTTAGTTTCAGGGTCCAATCAGCCCCAGCATTTT | CASSLVSGSNQPQHF
TRBJ2-7 | TRBV4-3 | . | few | TGCGCCAGCAGCCAAGATCGGCAGGGGTTCAACGAGCAGTACTTC | CASSQDRQGFNEQYF
TRBJ2-4 | TRBV20-1 | . | . | TGCGGTGCTAGAGATGAAGGGGCTGGCAAAAACATTCAGTACTTC | CGARDEGAGKNIQYF
TRBJ1-2 | TRBV20-1 | . | . | TGCAGTGCTATTAACAACCCCAGGATTGGCTACACCTTC | CSAINNPRIGYTF
TRBJ1-2 | TRBV3-1 | TRBD1 | . | TGTGCCAGCAGCCAAGATGAGCCGGGACAGGGGATCTATGGCTACACCTTC | CASSQDEPGQGIYGYTF
TRBJ2-1 | TRBV7-2 | . | few | TGTGCCAGCAGCCGTCGGACCGTTGGGGGCGCAGACTACAATGAGCAGTTCTTC | CASSRRTVGGADYNEQFF
TRBJ2-1 | TRBV7-2 | TRBD2 | . | TGTGCCAGCAGCTCATCATCTAGCGGGGGGGCCTATGAGCAGTTCTTC | CASSSSSSGGAYEQFF
TRBJ1-5 | TRBV28 | TRBD1 | many | TGTGCCAGCAGTTTCTCTGACAGGGTGGAACAGCCCCAGCATTTT | CASSFSDRVEQPQHF
TRBJ2-1 | TRBV20-1 | TRBD2 | . | TGCACCGTGGGAAGCGGGGGCTTTTACAATGAGCGGTTCTTC | CTVGSGGFYNERFF
TRBJ2-3 | TRBV20-1 | . | . | TGCAGTGCTAGAGTTCCATTGAGGGATACGCAGTATTTT | CSARVPLRDTQYF
TRBJ2-7 | TRBV12-3/TRBV12-4 | . | many | TGTGCCAGCAGCCAACCGGGGAGATCGGACGAGCAGTACTTC | CASSQPGRSDEQYF
TRBJ2-1 | TRBV21-1 | . | . | TGTGCCAGCAGCAAAGGGGGGCGGATGTCCTACAATGAGCAGTTCTTC | CASSKGGRMSYNEQFF
TRBJ2-1 | TRBV7-9 | . | . | TGTGCCAGCAGCTTAGCGCGGCAGTTTGAGCAGTTCTTC | CASSLARQFEQFF
TRBJ1-2 | TRBV3-1 | . | . | TGTGCCGGCAGCCAAGATCTGGCGTATGGCTACACCTTC | CAGSQDLAYGYTF
TRBJ1-1 | TRBV12-3/TRBV12-4 | . | . | TGTGCCAGCAGCGATCTCAAAGCGGGGAACACTGAAGCTTTCTTT | CASSDLKAGNTEAFF
TRBJ2-7 | TRBV2 | . | few | TGTGCCAGCAGTGAATCAGGAAACCTCGGCGAGCAGTACTTC | CASSESGNLGEQYF
TRBJ1-1 | TRBV4-3 | . | . | TGCGCCAGCAGCCAGTGGGGGATGAGCACTGAAGCTTTCTTT | CASSQWGMSTEAFF
TRBJ2-5 | TRBV7-9 | TRBD2 | . | TGTGCCAGCAGCATCCCACCGCGGACTAGCGCAGACCAAGAGACCCAGTACTTC | CASSIPPRTSADQETQYF
TRBJ2-7 | TRBV20-1 | . | many | TGCAGTGCTAGAAACCAACTGCGCATGGGCTACGAGCAGTACTTC | CSARNQLRMGYEQYF
TRBJ2-7 | TRBV10-3 | . | . | TGTGCCATCGCTGAAGAGGGGGGCGACGAGCAGTACTTC | CAIAEEGGDEQYF
TRBJ1-1 | TRBV4-3 | . | few | TGCGCCAGCAGCCGCACTACAGAGGCTCTGCAGGCTTTCTTT | CASSRTTEALQAFF
TRBJ1-1 | TRBV5-5 | . | . | TGTGCCAGCAGCTTGGGCCAACACTTGGCTTTCTTT | CASSLGQHLAFF
TRBJ2-7 | TRBV28 | TRBD1 | few | TGTGCCAGCAGTTTAATGGGGCAGGGGGACCACGAGCAGTACTTC | CASSLMGQGDHEQYF
TRBJ1-2 | TRBV28 | . | . | TGTGCCAGCAGTTTATTGGCCCAAACCGCTAACTATGGCTACACCTTC | CASSLLAQTANYGYTF
TRBJ2-1 | TRBV24-1 | . | . | TGTGCCACCAGTGATTTTGGGAATCTCGGTGAGCAGTTCTTC | CATSDFGNLGEQFF
TRBJ2-3 | TRBV6-5 | TRBD1 | . | TGTGCCAGCCAAACAGGGGGCACAGATACGCAGTATTTT | CASQTGGTDTQYF